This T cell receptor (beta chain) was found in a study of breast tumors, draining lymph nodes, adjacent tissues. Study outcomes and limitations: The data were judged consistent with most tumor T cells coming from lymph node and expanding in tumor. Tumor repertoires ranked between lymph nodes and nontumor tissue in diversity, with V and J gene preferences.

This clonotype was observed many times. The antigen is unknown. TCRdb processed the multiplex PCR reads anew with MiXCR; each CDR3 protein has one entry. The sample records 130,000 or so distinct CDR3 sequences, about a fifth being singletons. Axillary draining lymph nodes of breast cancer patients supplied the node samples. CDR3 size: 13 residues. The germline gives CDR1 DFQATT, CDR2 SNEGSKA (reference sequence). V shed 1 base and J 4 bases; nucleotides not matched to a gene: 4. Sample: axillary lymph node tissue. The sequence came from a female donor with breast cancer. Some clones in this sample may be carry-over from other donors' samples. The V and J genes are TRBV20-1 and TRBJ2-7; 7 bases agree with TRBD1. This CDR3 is CSARAPRGYEQYF. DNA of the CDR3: TGCAGTGCTAGAGCGCCCAGGGGGTACGAGCAGTACTTC.